A single sample gave rise to the 25 T cell receptor beta chains below, sequenced in a study of cytomegalovirus exposure and HLA in healthy donors. Primers for the PCR totalled 60 Vbeta and 13 Jbeta. Clones were sequenced by immunoSEQ multiplex PCR, and TCRdb holds only the in-frame ones, with some missing. The data contain about 94,000 clones, over 65% of them singletons. Sequenced sample: PBMCs. All receptors come from a man under 40 in good health and CMV-seronegative.

This sequence joins TRBV4-3 and TRBJ2-3, with 12 bases that match TRBD2. The CDR3 spans 19 residues. Germline CDR1 is LGHNA and CDR2 is YSLEER. After removal of 0 bases from V and 3 bases from J, the junction contained 10 bases not matched to a gene. This CDR3 reads CASSQDVFTSGGTTDTQYF. CDR3 nucleotides: TGCGCCAGCAGCCAAGATGTTTTCACTAGCGGGGGGACGACAGATACGCAGTATTTT.

This chain connects TRBV19 to TRBJ1-1; D is perhaps TRBD1 (6 bases). The CDR3 totals 15 residues. The V gene lost 3 bases and the J gene lost 2 bases, with 13 bases spanning the gap. CDR1 is LNHDA, CDR2 SQIVND, per germline (reference sequence). CDR3 loop: CASSIPPTGNTEAFF. CDR3 DNA: TGTGCCAGTAGTATCCCACCGACAGGTAACACTGAAGCTTTCTTT.

The CDR3 DNA reads as TGTGCCAGCAACCCGACAGGATTTGGGCAAGGTTTCTTT. This sequence encodes CASNPTGFGQGFF. V is TRBV7-2 and J is TRBJ1-1, with D possibly being TRBD1 (6 bases). Trimming stripped 7 bases from V and 13 bases from J, with 22 bases between. CDR1 SGHTA and CDR2 FQGNSA come from the germline V gene. The CDR3 contains 13 residues.

This chain joins TRBV4-1 and TRBJ2-5; the D gene is possibly TRBD2 (6 bases). The CDR3 is made up of 16 amino acids. The V and J ends lost 4 bases and 2 bases respectively, with 17 bases between them. From germline, CDR1 is MGHRA and CDR2 YSYEKL. The CDR3 DNA follows: TGCGCCAGCAGCCGAGCGACTAGTTGGGGTCAAGAGACCCAGTACTTC. Translated: CASSRATSWGQETQYF.

The genes are TRBV5-5 and TRBJ2-7; perhaps TRBD2 as D (5 bases). The CDR3 covers 15 residues. Germline-derived CDR1 and CDR2 are SGHKS and YYEKEE (reference sequence). V gave up 4 bases and J gave up 0 bases, with 14 bases separating them. This CDR3 reads CASSALAPSSYEQYF. The CDR3 nucleotides are TGTGCCAGCAGCGCCCTAGCCCCAAGCTCCTACGAGCAGTACTTC.

The gene calls are TRBV7-9 and TRBJ1-1; D may be TRBD1 (6 bases). This CDR3 has 14 amino acids. The V gene lost 4 bases and the J gene lost 0 bases, with 9 bases spanning the gap. Germline CDR1 SEHNR, CDR2 FQNEAQ (reference sequence). The CDR3 loop reads CASSSGVMNTEAFF. CDR3 nucleotides: TGTGCCAGCAGCTCAGGGGTGATGAACACTGAAGCTTTCTTT.

V and J are TRBV7-9 and TRBJ2-1, with 10 bases aligning to TRBD2. CDR1 is SEHNR, CDR2 FQNEAQ, per germline (reference sequence). The CDR3 extends over 17 amino acids. Trimming removed 2 bases from V and 4 bases from J; junction bases left unmatched: 8. In DNA form, the CDR3 reads TGTGCCAGCAGCTTAATAATAGCGGGAGGCTCTTACAATGAGCAGTTCTTC. Its protein is CASSLIIAGGSYNEQFF.

This rearrangement joins TRBV27 to TRBJ2-7; D is undetermined. CDR3 length equals 12 residues. V dropped 4 bases and J dropped 1 base, with 5 bases sitting between them. The germline gives CDR1 MNHEY, CDR2 SMNVEV (reference sequence). CDR3 protein: CASSSTSYEQYF. CDR3 bases: TGTGCCAGCAGTTCCACATCCTACGAGCAGTACTTC.

The chain joins TRBV5-6 to TRBJ2-3; 9 positions match TRBD2. From germline, CDR1 is SGHDT and CDR2 YYEEEE. CDR3 length: 16 amino acids. The junction had 7 bases not matched to a gene; V was cut back by 0 bases and J by 5 bases. The CDR3 DNA follows: TGTGCCAGCAGCTTGGTCCTAGCGGGAAATCGAGATACGCAGTATTTT. This translates into CASSLVLAGNRDTQYF. Full variable domain (missing parts from reference TRBV5-6 and TRBJ2-3): DAGVTQSPTHLIKTRGQQVTLRCSPKSGHDTVSWYQQALGQGPQFIFQYYEEEERQRGNFPDRFSGHQFPNYSSELNVNALLLGDSALYLCASSLVLAGNRDTQYFGPGTRLTVL.

The gene calls are TRBV30 and TRBJ2-7, with D possibly TRBD2 on 6 matching bases. The germline V and J ends were trimmed by 4 bases and 3 bases, with 22 bases remaining between them. Germline V CDR1 and CDR2: GTSNPN, SVGIG (reference sequence). The CDR3 is made up of 16 amino acids. Written as DNA, the CDR3 is TGTGCCTGGATCGAAAATCCCCTAACTAGCAGCTACGAGCAGTACTTC. It yields the protein CAWIENPLTSSYEQYF.

The chain is built from TRBV4-1 and TRBJ2-5; TRBD2 matches at 9 bases. This CDR3 region has 17 residues. The germline V gene has CDR1 MGHRA and CDR2 YSYEKL. Trimming took 3 bases from V and 5 from J; bases not matched to a gene: 13. CDR3 sequence (DNA): TGCGCCAGCAGCCAGGGTTATAGCGGGAGCCCCGGGGAGACCCAGTACTTC. It is translated as CASSQGYSGSPGETQYF.

V is TRBV10-3 and J is TRBJ2-3, with 8 bases matching TRBD1. The CDR3 has 14 residues. Germline V CDR1 and CDR2: ENHRY, SYGVKD. Losses at the gene ends were 8 bases for V and 1 base for J; bases not matched to a gene: 5. The CDR3 sequence is CAIRQDRGTDTQYF. CDR3 coding DNA: TGTGCCATCCGTCAGGACAGGGGCACAGATACGCAGTATTTT.

The V and J genes are TRBV12-5 and TRBJ1-2; D not certain. Germline CDR1 LGHNT, CDR2 FRNRAP. The CDR3 totals 11 residues. The germline V and J ends were trimmed by 5 bases and 7 bases, with 8 bases remaining between them. The CDR3 region has the DNA TGTGCTAGTGGTACAGAACGTGGCTACACCTTC. Protein sequence: CASGTERGYTF.

Only a few counts were recorded for this clone. The rearrangement uses TRBV7-2 and TRBJ2-1, with 12 bases aligning to TRBD1. From germline, CDR1 is SGHTA and CDR2 FQGNSA. Losses at the gene ends were 1 base for V and 9 bases for J; bases not matched to a gene: 7. This CDR3 contains 16 residues. The DNA of the CDR3 is TGTGCCAGCAGCTTAGTAATGGGGACAGGGGGCAGTGAGCAGTTCTTC. As protein: CASSLVMGTGGSEQFF. Together with reference TRBV7-2 and TRBJ2-1, the CDR3 gives the full variable domain: GAGVSQSPSNKVTEKGKDVELRCDPISGHTALYWYRQSLGQGLEFLIYFQGNSAPDKSGLPSDRFSAERTGGSVSTLTIQRTQQEDSAVYLCASSLVMGTGGSEQFFGPGTRLTVL.

This chain joins TRBV7-9 and TRBJ2-5; 7 bases align to TRBD1. V trimming: 1 base; J trimming: 4 bases; junction bases outside the gene matches: 3. Germline CDR1 and CDR2: SEHNR and FQNEAQ (reference sequence). This CDR3 has 14 amino acids. The CDR3, as DNA: TGTGCCAGCAGCTTAGTAGGGGGCGGAGAGACCCAGTACTTC. This sequence encodes CASSLVGGGETQYF. Full variable domain (missing parts from reference TRBV7-9 and TRBJ2-5): DTGVSQNPRHKITKRGQNVTFRCDPISEHNRLYWYRQTLGQGPEFLTYFQNEAQLEKSRLLSDRFSAERPKGSFSTLEIQRTEQGDSAMYLCASSLVGGGETQYFGPGTRLLVL.

This clone was detected a few times. The genes are TRBV10-2 and TRBJ1-2; D not resolved. V was clipped by 6 bases and J by 8 bases, with 19 bases between them. From germline, CDR1 is WSHSY and CDR2 SAAADI. CDR3 length equals 14 residues. The CDR3 protein is CASSDRGRAQGYTF. The CDR3 nucleotides read TGCGCCAGCAGCGATAGAGGGAGGGCGCAAGGCTACACCTTC.

This clone was observed a single time. The rearrangement joins TRBV19 to TRBJ2-2; TRBD2 is a possible D gene (7 bases). The CDR3 covers 13 residues. V lost 6 bases and J lost 4, with 9 bases in between. Germline V gene sequence: CDR1 LNHDA, CDR2 SQIVND (reference sequence). The CDR3 sequence: CASRRGGTGELFF. CDR3 nucleotides: TGTGCCAGTAGGAGGGGGGGCACCGGGGAGCTGTTTTTT.

This chain joins TRBV5-4 and TRBJ2-1, with TRBD2 identical over 7 bases. This CDR3 contains 16 residues. The V gene end was trimmed by 0 bases and the J gene end by 4 bases; junction bases not matched to a gene: 7. CDR1 is SGHNT, CDR2 YYREEE, per germline (reference sequence). DNA of the CDR3: TGTGCCAGCAGCTTGGCCTTCCAGCGGGGATACAATGAGCAGTTCTTC. As protein: CASSLAFQRGYNEQFF. The variable domain in full, completed from reference TRBV5-4 and TRBJ2-1, reads ETGVTQSPTHLIKTRGQQVTLRCSSQSGHNTVSWYQQALGQGPQFIFQYYREEENGRGNFPPRFSGLQFPNYSSELNVNALELDDSALYLCASSLAFQRGYNEQFFGPGTRLTVL.

This clone was recorded only once. The V call is TRBV5-1, the J call TRBJ2-1, with D possibly matching TRBD2 (5 bases). CDR3 size: 14 residues. Trimming pared 4 bases from V and 10 bases from J, leaving 18 bases between. Germline V gives CDR1 SGHRS, CDR2 YFSETQ. The CDR3 nucleotides are TGCGCCAGCAGCCCCCGGACTGGGTCGGGGGAGCAGTTCTTC. This encodes CASSPRTGSGEQFF.

This clone showed up just a few times. This chain joins TRBV5-1 and TRBJ1-2; D might be TRBD1 (6 bases). V lost 0 bases and J 8 bases, leaving 14 bases between the germline ends. This CDR3 region has 14 residues. The germline V gene has CDR1 SGHRS and CDR2 YFSETQ. The CDR3 DNA is TGCGCCAGCAGCTTGGGGGGACAAACATTAGGCTACACCTTC. Its translation is CASSLGGQTLGYTF.

Of note for this clone: The same CDR3 arises from other DNA sequences in this sample as well. V gene TRBV18 combines with J gene TRBJ1-1; D possibly corresponds to TRBD1 (5 bases). Germline V lookup: CDR1 KGHSH, CDR2 LQKENI. There are 13 residues in the CDR3. V was cut by 2 bases and J by 4 bases, with 8 bases left in between. The DNA for the CDR3 is TGTGCCAGCTCACCAGGGCAGGGCACTGAAGCTTTCTTT. This codes for CASSPGQGTEAFF.

The chain links TRBV29-1 to TRBJ1-2, with D maybe TRBD1 (5 bases). The CDR3 loop spans 10 amino acids. Germline-derived CDR1 and CDR2 are SQVTM and ANQGSEA. Trimming shortened V by 3 bases and J by 6 bases, and 5 bases separated the two germline ends. CDR3 sequence: CSVDRDGYTF. CDR3 coding DNA: TGCAGCGTTGACAGGGATGGCTACACCTTC.

The rearrangement joins TRBV27 to TRBJ2-7; no definite D call. The germline V and J ends were trimmed by 2 bases and 8 bases, with 7 bases remaining between them. This CDR3 contains 11 residues. Germline lookup yields CDR1 MNHEY and CDR2 SMNVEV (reference sequence). CDR3 protein: CASSLGLKQYF. The CDR3 DNA follows: TGTGCCAGCAGTTTAGGGCTCAAGCAGTACTTC.

V and J are TRBV6-1 and TRBJ1-5; D gene ambiguous. The V gene lost 6 bases and the J gene lost 11 bases, with 8 bases spanning the gap. Germline loops: CDR1 MNHNS, CDR2 SASEGT. CDR3 size: 10 residues. The CDR3 nucleotides read TGTGCCAGCAGCGAATATGCCCAGCATTTT. Translated: CASSEYAQHF.

This clone was counted a few times. The chain recombines TRBV19 with TRBJ2-7; 10 bases match TRBD1. Losses at the gene ends were 4 bases for V and 0 bases for J; bases not matched to a gene: 0. CDR1 and CDR2 (germline): LNHDA, SQIVND (reference sequence). The CDR3 is 14 amino acids. The CDR3 nucleotides are TGTGCCAGTAGTAGGACAGGGGGCTCCTACGAGCAGTACTTC. Amino acid sequence: CASSRTGGSYEQYF.